This T cell receptor beta chain stems from a study of CD8 T cells in ankylosing spondylitis. Broader study findings: Enrichment of disease-linked clones was reportedly significant in matched ankylosing spondylitis synovial fluid. Roughly eight highly homologous variants formed a TCR beta motif that appeared characteristic of ankylosing spondylitis blood.

This CDR3 is built from 13 residues. Making the TCR beta libraries involved quantitative 5'-RACE with molecular barcodes. TCRdb itself ran the 5' RACE reads through MiXCR, one entry per CDR3 protein. The top ten clones hold roughly 15% of a sample with roughly 350,000 distinct CDR3 sequences, under 8.5% of them seen once. The table lists this clonotype with many counts. The target antigen is unknown. A read error may produce the germline difference seen at one junction end. Input material: blood, either unsorted or a sorted T cell fraction (not recorded which). This TCR derives from a male donor with ankylosing spondylitis. This chain uses TRBV12-3 or TRBV12-4 with TRBJ2-7, with TRBD2 identical over 10 bases. CDR3 DNA: TGTGCCAGCAATTTAGGGCTAGCGGGAGCTATGTACTTC. Its protein is CASNLGLAGAMYF.